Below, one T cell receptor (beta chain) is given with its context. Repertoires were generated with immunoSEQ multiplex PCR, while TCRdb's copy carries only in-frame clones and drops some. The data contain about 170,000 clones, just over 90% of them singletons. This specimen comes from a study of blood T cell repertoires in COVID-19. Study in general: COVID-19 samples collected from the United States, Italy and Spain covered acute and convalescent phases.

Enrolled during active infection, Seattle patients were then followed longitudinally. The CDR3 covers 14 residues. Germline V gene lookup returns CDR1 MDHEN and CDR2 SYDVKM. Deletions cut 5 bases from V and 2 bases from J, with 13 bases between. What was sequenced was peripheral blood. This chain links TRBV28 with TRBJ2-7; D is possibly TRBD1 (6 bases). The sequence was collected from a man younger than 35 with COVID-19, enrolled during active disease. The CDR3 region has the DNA TGTGCCAGCAGTCACAGGGCAGTCACCTACGAGCAGTACTTC. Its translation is CASSHRAVTYEQYF.